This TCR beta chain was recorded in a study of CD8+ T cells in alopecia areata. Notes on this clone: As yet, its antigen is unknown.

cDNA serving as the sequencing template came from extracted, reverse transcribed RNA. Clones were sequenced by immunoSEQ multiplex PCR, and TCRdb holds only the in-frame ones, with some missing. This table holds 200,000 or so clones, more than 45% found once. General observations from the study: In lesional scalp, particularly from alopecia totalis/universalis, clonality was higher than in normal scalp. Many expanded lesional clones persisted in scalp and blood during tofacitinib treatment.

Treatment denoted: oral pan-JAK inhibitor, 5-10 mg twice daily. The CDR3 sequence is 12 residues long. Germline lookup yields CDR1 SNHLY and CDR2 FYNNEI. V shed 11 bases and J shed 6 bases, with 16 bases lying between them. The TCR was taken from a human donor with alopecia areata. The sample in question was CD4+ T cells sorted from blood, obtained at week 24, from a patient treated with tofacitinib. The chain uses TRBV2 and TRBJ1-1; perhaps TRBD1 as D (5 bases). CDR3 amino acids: CAGGNLLAEAFF. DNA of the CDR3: TGTGCCGGGGGGAATCTCCTTGCTGAAGCTTTCTTT.